This TCR beta chain was sequenced in a study of blood T cell repertoires in COVID-19. Study-wide background: Sample material is recorded as cDNA or gDNA derived from T cells, B-cell-depleted T cells, or PBMCs.

Only in-frame clones appear in the TCRdb table, and some are missing; sequencing was by immunoSEQ multiplex PCR. The data hold 93,000 or so clones, with 84% observed a single time. The J segment lost 3 bases and the V segment lost 6 bases, leaving 11 bases of the junction unmatched. Germline CDR1 reads SNHLY; CDR2 reads FYNNEI. This CDR3 has 17 amino acids. The source is a human donor in a cohort sampled during active COVID-19. The specimen was peripheral blood. This chain joins TRBV2 and TRBJ1-6, with 7 bases fitting TRBD1. In DNA, the CDR3 is TGTGCCAGCAGACCTACAGGGGCCCGTTTCTATAATTCACCCCTCCACTTT. The encoded protein is CASRPTGARFYNSPLHF. Filled out from reference TRBV2 and TRBJ1-6, the complete variable domain reads EPEVTQTPSHQVTQMGQEVILRCVPISNHLYFYWYRQILGQKVEFLVSFYNNEISEKSEIFDDQFSVERPDGSNFTLKIRSTKLEDSAMYFCASRPTGARFYNSPLHFGNGTRLTVT.